This T cell receptor (beta chain) appears in the sequencing data of a study of cytotoxic CD8 clonotypes in ibrutinib-treated CLL. Background on the study: Samples yielded averages of roughly 250,000 productive templates and some 94,000 productive rearrangements.

The CDR3 has 15 amino acids. V dropped 0 bases and J dropped 4 bases, with 14 bases sitting between them. CDR1 and CDR2 (germline): SGDLS, YYNGEE. Whole-study results and caveats: Clonality (at baseline) was higher than in age-matched healthy donors and tracked circulating CD8+ T-cell counts. Contraction or stability on treatment characterized the public clonotypes, which were uncommon.

Cryopreserved PBMCs supplied 1.5 to 2.5 micrograms of genomic DNA for TCR beta libraries. Comment on this clone: The antigen is unknown.

Method: immunoSEQ multiplex PCR; TCRdb's copy keeps in-frame clones and lacks some. The data contain about 270,000 clones, approximately 76% of them seen just once; the ten biggest clones take up about 6%. Sequencing used PBMCs, obtained at disease progression, from a patient treated with ibrutinib. The sequence was obtained from a human donor with chronic lymphocytic leukemia. V usage is TRBV9 and J usage is TRBJ2-7; the D gene is possibly TRBD2 (5 bases). CDR3 in amino acids: CASSVEGSDLYEQYF. CDR3 sequence (DNA): TGTGCCAGCAGCGTAGAAGGGTCGGACTTATACGAGCAGTACTTC.